The 22 T cell receptor beta chains in this list originate from one sample, sequenced in a study of blood T cell repertoires in COVID-19. TCRdb's copy holds only in-frame clones and misses some; the assay was immunoSEQ multiplex PCR. Here the sample spans about 190,000 clones, more than 70% being singletons. Sequencing was carried out using PBMCs or T cells enriched from blood (not recorded which). The receptors were sampled from a woman aged 25-40 years who had recovered from COVID-19.

The chain is built from TRBV28 and TRBJ1-4; tentatively, D is TRBD1 (5 bases). Trimming cost V 3 bases and J 2 bases, with 7 bases left between them. This CDR3 is 14 amino acids long. Germline V CDR1 and CDR2: MDHEN, SYDVKM. This CDR3 is CASSFRATNEKLFF. DNA of the CDR3: TGTGCCAGCAGTTTCAGGGCCACTAATGAAAAACTGTTTTTT.

The chain couples TRBV24-1 to TRBJ2-1; D is undetermined. Between the trimmed V and J ends, which lost 4 bases and 4 bases, there was a span of 7 bases. From germline, CDR1 is KGHDR and CDR2 SFDVKD. There are 13 residues in the CDR3. CDR3 DNA: TGTGCCACCAGTGACCCTAGATACAATGAGCAGTTCTTC. Translating gives CATSDPRYNEQFF.

The chain is built from TRBV3-1 (or the pseudogene TRBV3-2) and TRBJ1-2; 9 nucleotides line up with TRBD1. Germline loops: CDR1 LGHDT, CDR2 YNNKEL (reference sequence). Germline trimming cut 6 bases from V and 2 bases from J; bases unmatched to any gene: 7. CDR3 length: 15 amino acids. The CDR3 nucleotides are TGTGCCAGCAGACAACAGGGGGCGGTAAACTATGGCTACACCTTC. Residues: CASRQQGAVNYGYTF.

The rearrangement links TRBV5-4 to TRBJ1-2, with D unclear. Trimming pared 5 bases from V and 7 bases from J, leaving 12 bases between. Germline V gives CDR1 SGHNT, CDR2 YYREEE (reference sequence). The CDR3 is made up of 12 amino acids. The CDR3 loop reads CASRPSGGGYTF. The CDR3 coding sequence is TGTGCCAGCAGACCCTCCGGCGGTGGCTACACCTTC.

The chain uses TRBV7-9 and TRBJ2-7, with D possibly being TRBD1 (6 bases). The V and J ends lost 6 bases and 3 bases respectively, with 15 bases between them. This CDR3 is 14 amino acids long. Per germline, CDR1 SEHNR and CDR2 FQNEAQ (reference sequence). CDR3 region: CASRAAGEIYEQYF. CDR3 DNA sequence: TGTGCCAGCAGGGCCGCAGGGGAAATCTACGAGCAGTACTTC.

This clone showed up just a few times. This chain uses TRBV18 with TRBJ2-7; 7 bases line up with TRBD1. Looked up from germline, CDR1 is KGHSH and CDR2 is LQKENI. Unmatched junction bases numbered 9, after V lost 3 bases and J lost 7 bases. The length of the CDR3 is 14 residues. The CDR3 region has the DNA TGTGCCAGCTCACCTGGGACAGCTTACCGGGAGCAGTACTTC. This translates into CASSPGTAYREQYF.

The chain joins TRBV20-1 to TRBJ2-5; D is unclear. Germline V CDR1 and CDR2: DFQATT, SNEGSKA (reference sequence). The length of the CDR3 is 11 residues. V lost 3 bases to trimming and J lost 2 bases, with 4 bases between them. The CDR3 bases are TGCAGTGCTAGCTTACAAGAGACCCAGTACTTC. It codes for CSASLQETQYF.

The chain combines TRBV19 with TRBJ2-1; 7 nucleotides match TRBD1. Germline V gene lookup returns CDR1 LNHDA and CDR2 SQIVND (reference sequence). The CDR3 runs 15 residues. Germline trimming cut 5 bases from V and 1 base from J; bases unmatched to any gene: 5. The CDR3 bases are TGTGCCAGTAGTTTGGGACAGATGTCCTACAATGAGCAGTTCTTC. Its protein is CASSLGQMSYNEQFF.

The V gene is TRBV15, the J gene TRBJ2-3; D is undetermined. V was cut by 5 bases and J by 1 base, with 10 bases left in between. Germline loops: CDR1 LNHNV, CDR2 YYDKDF (reference sequence). The CDR3 totals 14 residues. The CDR3 loop is CATSHTQGTDTQYF. The CDR3 DNA follows: TGTGCCACCAGCCATACGCAGGGCACAGATACGCAGTATTTT.

The chain couples TRBV5-1 to TRBJ1-2; TRBD1 matches 9 bases. The CDR3 consists of 14 residues. Germline CDR1 and CDR2: SGHRS and YFSETQ. Germline trimming cut 4 bases from V and 4 bases from J; bases unmatched to any gene: 5. In DNA form, the CDR3 reads TGCGCCAGCAGCCAGACAGGGGGGAGCTATGGCTACACCTTC. It translates to CASSQTGGSYGYTF.

A single count supports this clone. CDR3 sequence reads: CASSSSSLNTEAFF. As DNA, the CDR3 is TGTGCCAGCAGTTCTTCAAGCTTGAACACTGAAGCTTTCTTT. This chain connects TRBV28 to TRBJ1-1; D gene uncertain. The CDR3 has 14 residues. With 4 bases removed from V and 0 bases from J, the gap between germline ends came to 9 bases. Germline CDR1 MDHEN, CDR2 SYDVKM. Drawing the rest from reference TRBV28 and TRBJ1-1, the complete variable domain is DVKVTQSSRYLVKRTGEKVFLECVQDMDHENMFWYRQDPGLGLRLIYFSYDVKMKEKGDIPEGYSVSREKKERFSLILESASTNQTSMYLCASSSSSLNTEAFFGQGTRLTVV.

V gene TRBV7-9 combines with J gene TRBJ2-7; 15 bases fit TRBD2. Losses at the gene ends were 5 bases for V and 4 bases for J; bases not matched to a gene: 6. CDR1 and CDR2 (germline): SEHNR, FQNEAQ (reference sequence). The CDR3 covers 16 residues. CDR3 bases: TGTGCCAGCAGCAAAGGGACTAGCGGGAGGTTTTACGAGCAGTACTTC. It specifies CASSKGTSGRFYEQYF.

The chain employs TRBV25-1 and TRBJ2-7; TRBD1 aligns across 7 bases. The germline V gene encodes CDR1 MGHDK and CDR2 SYGVNS. This CDR3 contains 14 residues. J gave up 4 bases and V 6 bases, and 9 bases lay outside the gene matches. CDR3 in amino acids: CASSPTGQLYEQYF. The CDR3, as DNA: TGTGCCAGCAGCCCCACGGGACAGTTATACGAGCAGTACTTC.

The chain recombines TRBV6-5 with TRBJ1-2; TRBD1 might be the D (5 bases). CDR1 and CDR2 (germline): MNHEY, SVGAGI. The CDR3 totals 13 residues. The germline V and J ends were trimmed by 0 bases and 6 bases, with 8 bases remaining between them. CDR3 DNA: TGTGCCAGCAGTTACTCTGCAGGGAATGGCTACACCTTC. Translated: CASSYSAGNGYTF.

This chain connects TRBV10-1 to TRBJ2-7, with D tentatively TRBD1 (6 bases). In germline, CDR1 is WNHNN, CDR2 SYGVQD (reference sequence). This CDR3 spans 14 amino acids. With 6 bases removed from V and 2 bases from J, the gap between germline ends came to 14 bases. The CDR3 protein is CASSRTAVTYEQYF. The CDR3 DNA is TGCGCCAGCAGCCGGACAGCCGTGACCTACGAGCAGTACTTC.

V gene TRBV29-1 combines with J gene TRBJ2-1; TRBD2 is a possible D gene (5 bases). Germline V CDR1 and CDR2: SQVTM, ANQGSEA. Between the trimmed V and J ends, which lost 6 bases and 0 bases, there was a span of 9 bases. This CDR3 contains 13 residues. This CDR3 is CSVRVSSYNEQFF. The CDR3 DNA reads as TGCAGCGTGAGGGTGAGCTCCTACAATGAGCAGTTCTTC.

J is TRBJ1-5 and V is TRBV6-4, with a tentative D call TRBD1 (5 bases). CDR1 is MRHNA and CDR2 is SNTAGT in the germline V gene. V was pared by 3 bases and J by 1 base, with 16 bases between. This CDR3 comprises 17 residues. In DNA, the CDR3 is TGTGCCAGCAGTGAACGTTTAGGGGTGAGGAGCAATCAGCCCCAGCATTTT. As protein: CASSERLGVRSNQPQHF.

The genes are TRBV4-2 and TRBJ2-1; weak D call: TRBD1 (6 bases). CDR3 size: 12 residues. Germline V gene sequence: CDR1 LGHNA, CDR2 YNFKEQ. V was clipped by 6 bases and J by 6 bases, with 9 bases between them. Here the CDR3 DNA reads TGTGCCAGCAGGGCAGGGGCCAATGAGCAGTTCTTC. It codes for CASRAGANEQFF.

The J gene is TRBJ1-4, the V gene TRBV10-1; D is uncertain. This CDR3 contains 12 residues. Germline-derived CDR1 and CDR2 are WNHNN and SYGVQD (reference sequence). V lost 3 bases to trimming and J lost 8 bases, with 7 bases between them. CDR3 nucleotide sequence: TGCGCCAGCAGTGATCACGGGGAAAAACTGTTTTTT. This sequence encodes CASSDHGEKLFF.

This clone was seen a few times. This chain joins TRBV12-3 or TRBV12-4 and TRBJ1-2; 7 bases fit TRBD1. This CDR3 has 13 residues. The junction had 4 bases not matched to a gene; V was cut back by 5 bases and J by 4 bases. The CDR3: CASSIGQAYGYTF. For the CDR3, the DNA is TGTGCCAGCAGTATCGGACAGGCCTATGGCTACACCTTC.

V usage is TRBV5-1 and J usage is TRBJ2-5; a weak D match, TRBD1 (7 bases). This CDR3 has 15 amino acids. Trimming took 4 bases from V and 5 from J, leaving 18 bases between them. CDR1 is SGHRS, CDR2 YFSETQ, per germline. The CDR3 coding sequence is TGCGCCAGCAGCCTCGGGGGTAGGGGGCAGGAGACCCAGTACTTC. It yields the protein CASSLGGRGQETQYF.

The CDR3 sequence is CASSSAGTGTNEQFF. CDR3 DNA: TGTGCCAGCAGTTCGGCCGGGACAGGGACGAATGAGCAGTTCTTC. The chain employs TRBV6-5 and TRBJ2-1; 9 bases agree with TRBD1. This CDR3 has 15 residues. V lost 4 bases, J lost 7 bases, and 8 bases stayed unmatched. Germline V gene sequence: CDR1 MNHEY, CDR2 SVGAGI.